One and the same sample provided the 23 T cell receptor beta chains below, sequenced in a study of cytomegalovirus exposure and HLA in healthy donors. Sequenced by immunoSEQ multiplex PCR; TCRdb stores in-frame clones only, minus some. The sample records roughly 310,000 clones, roughly 86% being singletons. The sample taken for sequencing was PBMCs. The receptors come from a man aged 25 to 40 in good health and CMV-seronegative.

The V and J genes are TRBV10-3 and TRBJ2-1; 7 positions agree with TRBD1. J was trimmed by 6 bases and V by 6 bases; bases with no gene match: 11. CDR1 and CDR2 from the germline V gene are ENHRY and SYGVKD. CDR3 length: 15 residues. The CDR3 reads CAISEELTGINEQFF. CDR3 sequence (DNA): TGTGCCATCAGCGAGGAATTGACAGGGATCAATGAGCAGTTCTTC.

V gene TRBV27 combines with J gene TRBJ2-3, with D unresolved. V lost 5 bases and J 1 base, leaving 4 bases between the germline ends. From germline, CDR1 is MNHEY and CDR2 SMNVEV (reference sequence). The CDR3 is made up of 12 amino acids. CDR3 DNA sequence: TGTGCCAGCAGTCTTGGCACAGATACGCAGTATTTT. It encodes CASSLGTDTQYF.

J is TRBJ2-2 and V is TRBV27; TRBD1 matches at 10 bases. Trimming cost V 5 bases and J 4 bases; bases outside gene matches: 7. The CDR3 totals 16 residues. Per the germline V gene, CDR1 is MNHEY and CDR2 is SMNVEV (reference sequence). The CDR3 DNA is TGTGCCAGCAGTAGACAGGGGGCGCGGGGCACCGGGGAGCTGTTTTTT. It yields the protein CASSRQGARGTGELFF.

This chain uses TRBV27 with TRBJ2-7; the match to TRBD1 covers 7 bases. CDR1 is MNHEY, CDR2 SMNVEV, per germline (reference sequence). V shed 5 bases, J shed 0 bases, and the junction held 10 bases outside the gene matches. CDR3 length: 16 amino acids. The CDR3 sequence is CASSAPRGGLSYEQYF. DNA for the CDR3: TGTGCCAGCAGTGCGCCCCGAGGGGGCCTCTCCTACGAGCAGTACTTC.

The rearrangement uses TRBV13 and TRBJ1-4; D is possibly TRBD1 (6 bases). This CDR3 is built from 16 residues. Trimming cost V 4 bases and J 0 bases, with 12 bases left between them. Germline CDR1 and CDR2: PRHDT and FYEKMQ (reference sequence). CDR3 sequence (DNA): TGTGCCAGCAGCTCCACAGGGCTTGCAACTAATGAAAAACTGTTTTTT. Amino acid sequence: CASSSTGLATNEKLFF.

V usage is TRBV7-2 and J usage is TRBJ1-2, with a tentative D call TRBD1 (5 bases). V dropped 1 base and J dropped 10 bases, with 13 bases sitting between them. Germline CDR1 reads SGHTA; CDR2 reads FQGNSA. The CDR3 loop spans 13 amino acids. CDR3 nucleotide sequence: TGTGCCAGCAGCTTAGAGGTCAGGGCGAACTACACCTTC. This encodes CASSLEVRANYTF.

This rearrangement joins TRBV7-9 to TRBJ1-2; a weak D match, TRBD1 (6 bases). The CDR3 loop spans 17 amino acids. Trimming pared 0 bases from V and 7 bases from J, leaving 21 bases between. The germline CDR1 and CDR2 sequences are SEHNR and FQNEAQ (reference sequence). CDR3 amino acids: CASSLAFGRDKFSGYTF. Here the CDR3 DNA reads TGTGCCAGCAGCTTAGCCTTCGGTAGGGACAAATTCTCTGGCTACACCTTC.

CDR3 bases: TGTGCCAGCAATCCATCGATTATCAGACAGGGCGGGCCCTACGAGCAGTACTTC. It yields the protein CASNPSIIRQGGPYEQYF. The chain employs TRBV28 and TRBJ2-7; 7 bases are a match to TRBD1. There are 18 residues in the CDR3. Germline CDR1 is MDHEN and CDR2 is SYDVKM. Germline trimming cut 7 bases from V and 2 bases from J; bases unmatched to any gene: 20.

This sequence joins TRBV5-1 and TRBJ2-3; TRBD1 agrees at 7 bases. The CDR3 has 16 residues. V shed 0 bases, J shed 2 bases, and the junction held 6 bases outside the gene matches. Germline CDR1 is SGHRS and CDR2 is YFSETQ. The chain's CDR3 is CASSLGLQGPTDTQYF. The CDR3 DNA reads as TGCGCCAGCAGCTTGGGGCTACAGGGGCCCACAGATACGCAGTATTTT.

The J gene is TRBJ2-2, the V gene TRBV19; TRBD1 might be the D (6 bases). The length of the CDR3 is 14 residues. The V end was cut by 3 bases, the J end by 6 bases, with 11 bases between. Germline-derived CDR1 and CDR2 are LNHDA and SQIVND (reference sequence). CDR3 in amino acids: CASSMDRLAGELFF. In DNA, the CDR3 is TGTGCCAGTAGTATGGACAGATTAGCCGGGGAGCTGTTTTTT.

The J gene is TRBJ2-1, the V gene TRBV5-1, with 9 bases matching TRBD2. Trimming took 1 base from V and 0 from J; bases not matched to a gene: 11. In germline, CDR1 is SGHRS, CDR2 YFSETQ. There are 19 residues in the CDR3. CDR3 protein: CASSLLSSGGLSSYNEQFF. CDR3 bases: TGCGCCAGCAGCTTGTTGAGTAGCGGGGGTCTCAGCTCCTACAATGAGCAGTTCTTC.

This clone was found once. The V call is TRBV2, the J call TRBJ1-6; 7 nucleotides line up with TRBD1. Unmatched junction bases numbered 8, after V lost 6 bases and J lost 0 bases. The CDR3 is 17 amino acids. Looked up from germline, CDR1 is SNHLY and CDR2 is FYNNEI. The CDR3 loop reads CASRKQGLGSYNSPLHF. In nucleotides, the CDR3 is TGTGCCAGCAGGAAACAGGGGCTTGGCTCCTATAATTCACCCCTCCACTTT.

This chain links TRBV19 with TRBJ1-1; D is undetermined. V lost 3 bases to trimming and J lost 0 bases, with 8 bases between them. CDR1 and CDR2 (germline): LNHDA, SQIVND (reference sequence). CDR3 size: 14 residues. CDR3 in DNA: TGTGCCAGTAGTATTGCCAGGATGAACACTGAAGCTTTCTTT. Translation: CASSIARMNTEAFF.

The chain joins TRBV4-3 to TRBJ2-6; the D gene is possibly TRBD1 (5 bases). Germline CDR1 and CDR2: LGHNA and YSLEER. Trimming stripped 0 bases from V and 0 bases from J, with 9 bases between. The CDR3 is 17 residues long. This CDR3 is CASSQDGANSGANVLTF. Written as DNA, the CDR3 is TGCGCCAGCAGCCAAGATGGGGCGAACTCTGGGGCCAACGTCCTGACTTTC.

The chain links TRBV5-1 to TRBJ1-2; 11 bases are a match to TRBD1. Germline V CDR1 and CDR2: SGHRS, YFSETQ. With V trimmed by 0 bases and J by 2 bases, 0 bases remained unmatched. There are 15 residues in the CDR3. CDR3 residues: CASSLGDRGNYGYTF. The CDR3 DNA follows: TGCGCCAGCAGCTTGGGGGACAGGGGGAACTATGGCTACACCTTC.

The rearrangement links TRBV27 to TRBJ1-1, with 8 bases that match TRBD1. The CDR3 length is 14 residues. Germline V CDR1 and CDR2: MNHEY, SMNVEV (reference sequence). V lost 3 bases, J lost 7 bases, and 7 bases stayed unmatched. CDR3 in DNA: TGTGCCAGCAGTTTTGGAGACAGGGGCCTTGAAGCTTTCTTT. Protein: CASSFGDRGLEAFF.

The genes are TRBV10-3 and TRBJ1-2; 8 bases agree with TRBD1. The CDR3 contains 14 residues. The germline gives CDR1 ENHRY, CDR2 SYGVKD. With 3 bases clipped from V and 3 bases from J, the junction kept 3 bases outside the gene matches. The DNA of the CDR3 is TGTGCCATCAGTGATCAGGGGGCGGACTATGGCTACACCTTC. Translated, it gives CAISDQGADYGYTF.

This sequence joins TRBV5-4 and TRBJ1-4; 7 nucleotides match TRBD1. The CDR3 totals 16 residues. Per the germline V gene, CDR1 is SGHNT and CDR2 is YYREEE (reference sequence). Trimming cost V 2 bases and J 2 bases; bases outside gene matches: 6. The CDR3 here is CASSFDMTGTNEKLFF. The CDR3 nucleotides read TGTGCCAGCAGCTTCGATATGACAGGGACTAATGAAAAACTGTTTTTT. Full variable domain (outside the CDR3, taken from reference TRBV5-4 and TRBJ1-4): ETGVTQSPTHLIKTRGQQVTLRCSSQSGHNTVSWYQQALGQGPQFIFQYYREEENGRGNFPPRFSGLQFPNYSSELNVNALELDDSALYLCASSFDMTGTNEKLFFGSGTQLSVL.

This clone is a singleton in its sample. This chain links TRBV2 with TRBJ1-5; D unclear. V was cut by 11 bases and J by 3 bases, with 14 bases left in between. In germline, CDR1 is SNHLY, CDR2 FYNNEI. The CDR3 runs 13 residues. The DNA for the CDR3 is TGTGCCGTAACAAGAACCTTCAATCAGCCCCAGCATTTT. It codes for CAVTRTFNQPQHF.

The CDR3 DNA reads as TGCGCCAGCAGCTTGGAAGGGACAGGGCGTGTAAAACTGTTTTTT. Translation: CASSLEGTGRVKLFF. The chain links TRBV5-1 to TRBJ1-4; 9 positions match TRBD1. CDR3 length: 15 residues. The V gene end was trimmed by 0 bases and the J gene end by 10 bases; junction bases not matched to a gene: 7. Germline V gives CDR1 SGHRS, CDR2 YFSETQ.

This clone appeared a single time. The chain employs TRBV6-5 and TRBJ1-1; D gene uncertain. V shed 4 bases and J shed 6 bases, with 12 bases lying between them. There are 13 residues in the CDR3. CDR1 is MNHEY, CDR2 SVGAGI, per germline. CDR3 loop: CASSFGVFAEAFF. CDR3 nucleotides: TGTGCCAGCAGTTTCGGGGTTTTCGCTGAAGCTTTCTTT.

This chain links TRBV9 with TRBJ2-3, with D possibly TRBD2 on 6 matching bases. V lost 3 bases and J 7 bases, leaving 24 bases between the germline ends. CDR1 and CDR2 from the germline V gene are SGDLS and YYNGEE. This CDR3 is built from 17 residues. The CDR3 spells CASSALGTGTTRHTQYF. In DNA form, the CDR3 reads TGTGCCAGCAGCGCCTTAGGGACTGGGACGACCAGACATACGCAGTATTTT. The entire variable domain, with the rest obtained from reference TRBV9 and TRBJ2-3, is as follows: DSGVTQTPKHLITATGQRVTLRCSPRSGDLSVYWYQQSLDQGLQFLIQYYNGEERAKGNILERFSAQQFPDLHSELNLSSLELGDSALYFCASSALGTGTTRHTQYFGPGTRLTVL.

V and J are TRBV15 and TRBJ2-3, with TRBD2 matching over 10 bases. The CDR3 runs to 16 residues. V gave up 1 base and J gave up 6 bases; unmatched junction bases: 7. The germline V gene encodes CDR1 LNHNV and CDR2 YYDKDF (reference sequence). The CDR3 loop is CATSRGVSGGVDTQYF. CDR3 DNA sequence: TGTGCCACCAGCAGAGGAGTCAGCGGGGGGGTCGATACGCAGTATTTT.